This T cell receptor (beta chain) originates from a study of cytomegalovirus exposure and HLA in healthy donors. Study at large: Ancestry clustering placed 70% to 85% of 300 to 400 genotyped donors in the Caucasian-associated cluster. Study outcomes and limitations: TCR beta sequences numbering around 15,000 were associated with HLA alleles at 0.05 false discovery rate in a later analysis.

V lost 3 bases and J lost 5; bases outside the gene matches: 8. The germline V gene encodes CDR1 SEHNR and CDR2 FQNEAQ (reference sequence). There are 16 residues in the CDR3. The PCR had 60 Vbeta and 13 Jbeta primers. In the original processing: The count from a later analysis was 79 million or so unique TCR beta chains, some 12 million of them shared. Profiled with immunoSEQ multiplex PCR; TCRdb holds only in-frame clones, not every one. That table furnishes V, J and clone size, whereas the DNA furnished D and trimming. The sample holds about 180,000 clones, around 85% seen once. Nominally healthy donors were sampled, though unrecorded immune exposures were likely. Turning to this clone: Its antigen is currently unknown.

V gene TRBV7-9 combines with J gene TRBJ2-1; TRBD2 matches at 9 bases. What was sequenced was PBMCs. The sequence was collected from a boy aged 2 to 9 in good health and CMV-seronegative. The CDR3 protein is CASSFLAGPLNNEQFF. The CDR3 DNA is TGTGCCAGCAGCTTTCTAGCGGGACCTTTGAACAATGAGCAGTTCTTC.